This note documents a single TCR beta chain sequence. Per the original methods: Reference gene primer amplification gave nucleated cell count estimates. Clones were read by immunoSEQ multiplex PCR, and TCRdb kept only the in-frame ones, dropping some. The D gene and trimming were derived from the DNA, and the V and J assignments and clone size from that table. The sample lists 65,000 to 85,000 clones; around 85% were seen once. These data originate in a study of blood T cell repertoires in COVID-19. For the study at large: Samples came from the United States, Italy and Spain, spanning acute and convalescent COVID-19. In each case, the material was cDNA or gDNA derived from T cells, B-cell-depleted T cells, or PBMCs.

V shed 6 bases and J shed 2 bases, with 10 bases lying between them. This CDR3 spans 14 amino acids. Germline assignment: CDR1 SGHTA and CDR2 FQGTGA. J is TRBJ2-2 and V is TRBV7-3, with a possible D match to TRBD2 (5 bases). The material sequenced was peripheral blood. The sequence derives from a man aged 45-65 years with active COVID-19. CDR3 sequence (DNA): TGTGCCAGCAGGGCGGGCCACAACACCGGGGAGCTGTTTTTT. Protein: CASRAGHNTGELFF.